This T cell receptor (beta chain) was sequenced in a study of identical twins. General study results and limits: In zero-insertion analyses, partial confounding could arise from invariant MAIT and iNKT cells.

Germline CDR1 and CDR2: MNHEY and SVGAGI. There are 15 residues in the CDR3. V was shortened by 0 bases and J by 9 bases, with 15 bases between the two germline ends. MiXCR, run by TCRdb on the 5' RACE reads, gives a single entry per CDR3 protein. The sample consists of 700,000 or so distinct CDR3 sequences, roughly 20% of them appearing once. This clonotype came up a few times. The antigen remains undetermined. This sample also belongs to another study, concerning T cells expressing NK-cell markers. Per that study: Obtained from sorted CD3+CD56+NKG2C+, CD3+CD56+NKG2C- and CD3+CD56-NKG2C+ T cells were the TCR beta repertoires. Whether expanded NKG2C+ T cell clones recognized HCMV stayed uncertain.

J is TRBJ1-5 and V is TRBV6-5; TRBD1 is a possible D gene (6 bases). The sequenced material came from PBMCs. This TCR came from a woman between 18 and 29 years old in good health. The CDR3 here is CASSYSKGGRSPQHF. For the CDR3, the DNA is TGTGCCAGCAGTTACTCGAAGGGGGGGAGGTCGCCCCAGCATTTT.